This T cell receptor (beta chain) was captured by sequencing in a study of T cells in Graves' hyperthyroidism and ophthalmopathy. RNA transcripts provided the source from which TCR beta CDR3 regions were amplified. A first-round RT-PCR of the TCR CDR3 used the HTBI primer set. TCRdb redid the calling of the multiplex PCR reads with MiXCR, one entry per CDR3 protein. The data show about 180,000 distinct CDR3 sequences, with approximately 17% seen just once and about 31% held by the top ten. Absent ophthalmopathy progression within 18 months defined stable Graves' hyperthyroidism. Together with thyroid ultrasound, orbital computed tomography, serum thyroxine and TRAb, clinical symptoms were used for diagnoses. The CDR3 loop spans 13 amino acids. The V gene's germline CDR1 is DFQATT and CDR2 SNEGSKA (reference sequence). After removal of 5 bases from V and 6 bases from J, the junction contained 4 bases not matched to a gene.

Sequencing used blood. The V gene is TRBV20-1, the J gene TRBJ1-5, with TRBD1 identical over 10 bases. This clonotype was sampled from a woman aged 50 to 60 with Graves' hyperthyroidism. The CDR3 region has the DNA TGCAGTGCTTTGACAGGGGGCCCTCAGCCCCAGCATTTT. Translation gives CSALTGGPQPQHF.